Shown below are 11 T cell receptor beta chains from a single sample sequenced in a study of shared clonotypes between healthy human individuals. Sequencing was performed with immunoSEQ multiplex PCR; in TCRdb, only in-frame clones are kept and a portion is missing. The data hold 1.5 million to 2.5 million clones, with just under 95% observed a single time. The naive CD8 population came from CD45RO-negative cells selected for CCR7, without terminally differentiated effector memory CD45RA+ cells. Material: naive CD8+ T cells sorted from blood. The receptors here all came from a man between 18 and 29 years old in good health.

This sequence joins TRBV7-9 and TRBJ2-1; no clear D gene. The germline V and J ends were trimmed by 3 bases and 10 bases, with 13 bases remaining between them. Germline CDR1 and CDR2: SEHNR and FQNEAQ (reference sequence). The CDR3 length is 13 residues. As DNA, the CDR3 is TGTGCCAGCAGCTTGGGTTTCTCGGAGGAGCAGTTCTTC. It specifies CASSLGFSEEQFF.

The chain carries TRBV7-9 and TRBJ1-4; 7 nucleotides match TRBD1. Trimming at V came to 0 bases and at J to 8 bases, leaving 6 bases not matched to a gene. The CDR3 is 15 residues long. CDR1 and CDR2 from the germline V gene are SEHNR and FQNEAQ (reference sequence). CDR3 DNA: TGTGCCAGCAGCTTAGCGATAGGGGGCGAAGAAAAACTGTTTTTT. It yields the protein CASSLAIGGEEKLFF.

About this clone itself: Other nucleotide sequences in the sample specify the same CDR3. V gene TRBV27 combines with J gene TRBJ1-5; D might be TRBD1 (5 bases). Trimming took off 4 bases at V and 2 bases at J, with 9 bases between the two ends. Germline CDR1 is MNHEY and CDR2 is SMNVEV (reference sequence). The CDR3 totals 14 residues. The CDR3 DNA sequence: TGTGCCAGCAGTTGGGTAGGGGGCAATCAGCCCCAGCATTTT. It encodes CASSWVGGNQPQHF.

This clone came up once. The chain couples TRBV9 to TRBJ2-7; D tentatively reads TRBD1 or TRBD2 (5 bases each). CDR3 size: 13 residues. Trimming took off 4 bases at V and 4 bases at J, with 12 bases between the two ends. Germline values: CDR1 SGDLS, CDR2 YYNGEE. CDR3: CASSLGGGYEQYF. The CDR3 DNA reads TGTGCCAGCAGCCTCGGTGGGGGATACGAGCAGTACTTC.

The V and J genes are TRBV6-5 and TRBJ2-1; 12 bases agree with TRBD2. The trim removed 2 bases at V and 9 bases at J, leaving 5 bases unmatched. This CDR3 is built from 15 residues. CDR1 is MNHEY, CDR2 SVGAGI, per germline. CDR3 protein: CASSYETSGSLEQFF. The DNA of the CDR3 is TGTGCCAGCAGTTACGAGACTAGCGGGAGTCTTGAGCAGTTCTTC.

This sequence joins TRBV28 and TRBJ2-5; TRBD1 might be the D (6 bases). CDR1 and CDR2 (germline): MDHEN, SYDVKM. V lost 3 bases, J lost 5 bases, and 13 bases lay in between. CDR3 length: 14 amino acids. The CDR3 loop reads CASSFPMGAETQYF. In DNA, the CDR3 is TGTGCCAGCAGTTTCCCGATGGGGGCGGAGACCCAGTACTTC.

The V gene is TRBV5-4, the J gene TRBJ2-1; D is ambiguous. The CDR3 covers 14 residues. Germline V gene lookup returns CDR1 SGHNT and CDR2 YYREEE (reference sequence). V shed 0 bases and J shed 4 bases, with 8 bases lying between them. The CDR3 region is CASSLEQAYNEQFF. The CDR3 coding sequence is TGTGCCAGCAGCTTGGAGCAGGCTTACAATGAGCAGTTCTTC.

This sequence joins TRBV10-1 and TRBJ2-2; 7 bases line up with TRBD2. The CDR3 runs to 15 residues. From germline, CDR1 is WNHNN and CDR2 SYGVQD (reference sequence). V lost 1 base to trimming and J lost 4 bases; unmatched junction nucleotides: 3. The CDR3 nucleotides are TGCGCCAGCAGTGAGTTAGGGGAGGGCACCGGGGAGCTGTTTTTT. This gives the protein CASSELGEGTGELFF.

With regard to this clone: Other DNA sequences within the sample encode an identical CDR3. The V and J genes are TRBV27 and TRBJ2-7; 10 bases are shared with TRBD1. The CDR3 is 15 amino acids. Germline V gene sequence: CDR1 MNHEY, CDR2 SMNVEV (reference sequence). Trimming cost V 5 bases and J 2 bases; bases outside gene matches: 6. CDR3 region: CASSHIGQGAYEQYF. The CDR3 DNA sequence: TGTGCCAGCAGTCACATAGGACAGGGGGCCTACGAGCAGTACTTC.

The rearrangement uses TRBV7-9 and TRBJ2-5, with D possibly TRBD2 on 6 matching bases. Germline V gives CDR1 SEHNR, CDR2 FQNEAQ (reference sequence). V was pared by 5 bases and J by 0 bases, with 22 bases between. The CDR3 consists of 18 residues. Written as DNA, the CDR3 is TGTGCCAGCAGCGCGGGGAGTTCCGGGACGTTTGACCAAGAGACCCAGTACTTC. This encodes CASSAGSSGTFDQETQYF.

Notes on this clone: Other nucleotide sequences from this sample produce the same CDR3. The chain combines TRBV9 with TRBJ2-5; 7 nucleotides match TRBD2. Germline V gene sequence: CDR1 SGDLS, CDR2 YYNGEE. The CDR3 totals 14 residues. V lost 0 bases to trimming and J lost 2 bases; unmatched junction nucleotides: 1. CDR3 region: CASSVGGGQETQYF. The CDR3 bases are TGTGCCAGCAGCGTAGGCGGGGGACAAGAGACCCAGTACTTC.